The next 6 T cell receptor beta chains were all read from a single sample in a study of T cell repertoires in cytomegalovirus infection. TCRdb called the reads again in MiXCR, with one record for every CDR3 protein. The sample includes 600,000 to 700,000 distinct CDR3 sequences, roughly 33% of them seen just once. No antigens are known for them. This specimen consisted of cultured PBMCs, obtained from culture after CMV antigen stimulation. The receptor source for this set is a human donor in good health (CMV status not recorded). Some clones in this sample may be carry-over from other donors' samples.

V and J are TRBV12-3 or TRBV12-4 and TRBJ1-4; the D gene is possibly TRBD1 (6 bases). The CDR3 loop spans 15 amino acids. Trimming took off 5 bases at V and 4 bases at J, with 14 bases between the two ends. Here the CDR3 DNA reads TGTGCCAGCAGTCCAAAGGACAGCGATAATGAAAAACTGTTTTTT. Amino acid sequence: CASSPKDSDNEKLFF.

A few counts support this clonotype. V usage is TRBV7-2 and J usage is TRBJ1-6; D call uncertain. Germline V gene sequence: CDR1 SGHTA, CDR2 FQGNSA. Trimming stripped 5 bases from V and 11 bases from J, with 10 bases between. The CDR3 runs 12 residues. CDR3 in DNA: TGTGCCAGCAGCGTAGGGCTGCCACCCCTCCACTTT. Translating gives CASSVGLPPLHF.

This clonotype was observed a few times. V is TRBV7-2 and J is TRBJ2-7, with TRBD2 matching 7 bases. Trimming removed 3 bases from V and 4 bases from J; junction bases left unmatched: 12. The CDR3 has 16 amino acids. Germline V gene data show CDR1 as SGHTA and CDR2 as FQGNSA. CDR3 nucleotides: TGTGCCAGCAGCTTCCAAGCCCTAGCGGTTGGATACGAGCAGTACTTC. Translation gives CASSFQALAVGYEQYF.

The chain joins TRBV20-1 to TRBJ2-5, with a tentative D call TRBD2 (5 bases). V shed 4 bases and J shed 6 bases, with 18 bases lying between them. Germline CDR1 DFQATT, CDR2 SNEGSKA (reference sequence). The CDR3 spans 14 residues. The CDR3 loop is CSANEGQVKKTQYF. CDR3 nucleotide sequence: TGCAGTGCTAACGAGGGCCAAGTCAAGAAGACCCAGTACTTC.

The chain carries TRBV7-2 and TRBJ2-1; TRBD1 agrees at 9 bases. CDR1 is SGHTA, CDR2 FQGNSA, per germline. The V and J ends lost 5 bases and 12 bases, in that order; junction bases with no gene match: 11. This CDR3 is built from 14 residues. CDR3 sequence: CASSRDREDPGQFF. The CDR3 region has the DNA TGTGCCAGCAGCCGGGACAGGGAGGACCCCGGGCAGTTCTTC.

The V gene is TRBV6-5, the J gene TRBJ2-1, with D possibly TRBD1 on 5 matching bases. The V gene's germline CDR1 is MNHEY and CDR2 SVGAGI. The CDR3 covers 13 residues. The ends were cut back, 0 bases at V and 6 bases at J, with 6 bases in the middle. CDR3: CASSYSGANEQFF. In DNA form, the CDR3 reads TGTGCCAGCAGTTACTCAGGGGCCAATGAGCAGTTCTTC.